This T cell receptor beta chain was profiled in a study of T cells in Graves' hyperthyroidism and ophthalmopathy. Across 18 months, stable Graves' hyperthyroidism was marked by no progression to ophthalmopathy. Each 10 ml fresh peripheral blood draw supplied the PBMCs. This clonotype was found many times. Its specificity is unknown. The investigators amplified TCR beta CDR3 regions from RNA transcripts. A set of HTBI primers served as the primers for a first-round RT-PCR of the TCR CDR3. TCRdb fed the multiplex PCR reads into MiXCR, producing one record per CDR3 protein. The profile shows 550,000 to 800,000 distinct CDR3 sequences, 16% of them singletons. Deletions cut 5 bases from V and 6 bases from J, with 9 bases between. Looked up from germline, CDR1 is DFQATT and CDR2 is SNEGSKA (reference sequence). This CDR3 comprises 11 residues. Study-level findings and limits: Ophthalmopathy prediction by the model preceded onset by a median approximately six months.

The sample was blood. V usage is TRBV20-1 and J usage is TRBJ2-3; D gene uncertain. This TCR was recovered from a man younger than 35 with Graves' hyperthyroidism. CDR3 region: CSAHKADTQYF. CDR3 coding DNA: TGCAGTGCTCATAAGGCGGATACGCAGTATTTT.